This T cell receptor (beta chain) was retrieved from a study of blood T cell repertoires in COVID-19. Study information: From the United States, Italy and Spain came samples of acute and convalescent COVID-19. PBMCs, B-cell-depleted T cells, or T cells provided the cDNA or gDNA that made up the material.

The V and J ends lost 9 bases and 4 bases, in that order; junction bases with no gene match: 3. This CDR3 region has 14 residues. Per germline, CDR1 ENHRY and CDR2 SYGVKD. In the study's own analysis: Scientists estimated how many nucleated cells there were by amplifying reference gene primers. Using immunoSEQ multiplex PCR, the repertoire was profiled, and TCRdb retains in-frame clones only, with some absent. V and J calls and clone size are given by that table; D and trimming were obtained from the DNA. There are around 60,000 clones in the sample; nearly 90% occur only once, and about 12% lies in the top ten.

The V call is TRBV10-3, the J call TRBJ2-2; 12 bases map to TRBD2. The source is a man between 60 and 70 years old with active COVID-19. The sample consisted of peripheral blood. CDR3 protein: CAIRLAGATGELFF. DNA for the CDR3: TGTGCCATAAGACTAGCGGGAGCCACCGGGGAGCTGTTTTTT.